Sequencing of this TCR beta chain was carried out in a study of graft-versus-host responses after intestinal transplantation. Details on this clone: The target antigen is unknown.

This CDR3 comprises 15 residues. Trimming took off 3 bases at V and 6 bases at J, with 15 bases between the two ends. CDR1 is MGHDK, CDR2 SYGVNS, per germline. The repertoire was sequenced with immunoSEQ multiplex PCR; TCRdb's copy has only in-frame clones and lacks some. This sample has 70,000 to 95,000 clones; 85% to 95% occur once, and the top ten carry around 1.1%. The TCR comes from a human donor who was the organ donor for an intestinal transplant. The sequenced sample was unstimulated CD8+ T cells sorted from spleen or lymph node cells, obtained before transplant. The chain joins TRBV25-1 to TRBJ1-5, with D maybe TRBD1 (5 bases). The CDR3 DNA sequence: TGTGCCAGCAGTGATCAAGGGGTAGGGCCTCAGCCCCAGCATTTT. Protein: CASSDQGVGPQPQHF.